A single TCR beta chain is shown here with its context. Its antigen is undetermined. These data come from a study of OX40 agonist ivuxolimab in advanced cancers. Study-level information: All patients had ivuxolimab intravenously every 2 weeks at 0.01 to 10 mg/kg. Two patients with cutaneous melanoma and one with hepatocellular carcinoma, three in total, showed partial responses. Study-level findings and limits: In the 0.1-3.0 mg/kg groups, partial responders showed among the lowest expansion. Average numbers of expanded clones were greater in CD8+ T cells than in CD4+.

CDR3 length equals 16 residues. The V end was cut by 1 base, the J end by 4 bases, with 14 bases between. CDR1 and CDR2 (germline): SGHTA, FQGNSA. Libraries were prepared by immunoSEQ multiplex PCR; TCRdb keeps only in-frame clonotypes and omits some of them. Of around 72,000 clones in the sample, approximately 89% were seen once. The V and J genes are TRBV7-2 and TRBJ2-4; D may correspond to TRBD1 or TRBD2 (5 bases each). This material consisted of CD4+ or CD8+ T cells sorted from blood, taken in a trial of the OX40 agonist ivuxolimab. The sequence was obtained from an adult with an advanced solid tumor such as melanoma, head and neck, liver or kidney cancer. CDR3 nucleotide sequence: TGTGCCAGCAGCTTAGAGCCCGGGGCCCCAAAAAACATTCAGTACTTC. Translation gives CASSLEPGAPKNIQYF. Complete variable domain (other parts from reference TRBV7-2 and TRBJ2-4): GAGVSQSPSNKVTEKGKDVELRCDPISGHTALYWYRQSLGQGLEFLIYFQGNSAPDKSGLPSDRFSAERTGGSVSTLTIQRTQQEDSAVYLCASSLEPGAPKNIQYFGAGTRLSVL.